This T cell receptor (beta chain) was documented in a study of OX40 agonist ivuxolimab in advanced cancers. Across the whole study: From about 20 to 80 years was the age range, with a mean of 60 years, and over 70% were male. Participants could have had prior anti-PD-1, anti-PD-L1 or anti-CTLA-4 therapy, and approximately 40% had some.

Baseline, cycle 4 day 1, and cycle 7 day 1 were the blood sampling points. Only a few counts were recorded for this clone. The protocol was immunoSEQ multiplex PCR, while the TCRdb copy is restricted to in-frame clones and leaves out a portion. The data hold tens of thousands of clones, with 65% to 90% observed a single time. The source was CD4+ or CD8+ T cells sorted from blood, collected in a trial of the OX40 agonist ivuxolimab. This sequence originates from an adult with an advanced solid tumor such as melanoma, head and neck, liver or kidney cancer.

The chain's CDR3 is CASSLATTSGRPGGGYEQYF. CDR3 coding DNA: TGTGCCAGCAGCTTGGCCACTACTAGCGGGAGGCCCGGTGGAGGGTACGAGCAGTACTTC. The rearrangement uses TRBV5-5 and TRBJ2-7; the match to TRBD2 covers 12 bases. The junction had 17 bases not matched to a gene; V was cut back by 0 bases and J by 4 bases. Per the germline V gene, CDR1 is SGHKS and CDR2 is YYEKEE (reference sequence). The CDR3 is made up of 20 amino acids.